The rows below give T cell receptor beta chains drawn from one sample of a study of radiation and T cells in renal cell carcinoma. The table came from immunoSEQ multiplex PCR; TCRdb's copy has only in-frame clones and leaves some out. Of 95,000 to 150,000 clones in the sample, around 83% were seen once. The sample consisted of blood, taken from a patient whose treatment included radiotherapy and nephrectomy. The receptor source for this set is a woman in her fifties or sixties with renal cell carcinoma. Each CDR3 is given with its conserved first and last residue. The D gene is left open where the match is weak. Clone size is not always given. Where it is, it says once, few, many or a class for expanded clones.

clone_size	d_call	j_call	v_call	cdr3_aa	cdr3_nt
NA	NA	TRBJ2-2	TRBV28	CASRRQPRGTGELFF	TGTGCCAGCAGAAGGCAGCCTAGGGGGACCGGGGAGCTGTTTTTT
NA	NA	TRBJ2-1	TRBV7-9	CASGQEDSYNEQFF	TGTGCCAGCGGTCAAGAGGACTCCTACAATGAGCAGTTCTTC
NA	TRBD2	TRBJ2-1	TRBV13	CASSLVSSGGANNEQFF	TGTGCCAGCAGCTTAGTTTCAAGCGGGGGGGCCAACAATGAGCAGTTCTTC
NA	NA	TRBJ2-1	TRBV15	CATGSGGGTYNEQFF	TGTGCCACCGGCTCGGGGGGCGGCACCTACAATGAGCAGTTCTTC
NA	TRBD1	TRBJ1-6	TRBV9	CASSRDGQELWPLHF	TGTGCCAGCAGCAGAGATGGACAGGAATTGTGGCCCCTCCACTTT
NA	TRBD2	TRBJ2-5	TRBV11-2	CASSLDGLAGETQYF	TGTGCCAGCAGCTTAGATGGACTAGCGGGAGAGACCCAGTACTTC
NA	NA	TRBJ2-7	TRBV10-3	CAISESDGDSSEQYF	TGTGCCATCAGTGAGTCAGACGGGGATTCTTCCGAGCAGTACTTC
few	NA	TRBJ2-7	TRBV27	CASSWTGRGEQYF	TGTGCCAGCAGTTGGACAGGCCGGGGGGAGCAGTACTTC
once	TRBD1	TRBJ1-3	TRBV2	CASTRRGQGLENTIYF	TGTGCCAGCACCCGGAGAGGACAGGGGTTGGAAAACACCATATATTTT
NA	TRBD2	TRBJ2-5	TRBV7-7	CASGQAGGKETQYF	TGTGCTAGCGGGCAAGCGGGGGGGAAAGAGACCCAGTACTTC
NA	NA	TRBJ1-1	TRBV19	CASSIIPVTNTEAFF	TGTGCCAGTAGTATAATTCCCGTAACGAACACTGAAGCTTTCTTT
NA	NA	TRBJ2-1	TRBV20-1	CSARSDNEQFF	TGCAGTGCTAGAAGTGACAATGAGCAGTTCTTC
NA	NA	TRBJ1-2	TRBV6-4	CASSDSIGGSANYGYTF	TGTGCCAGCAGTGACTCCATCGGGGGTTCAGCTAACTATGGCTACACCTTC
NA	NA	TRBJ2-3	TRBV5-4	CASSLESGGDTQYF	TGTGCCAGCAGCTTGGAAAGCGGAGGGGATACGCAGTATTTT
NA	NA	TRBJ1-3	TRBV7-6	CASSLDRVVGNTIYF	TGTGCCAGCAGCTTAGACAGGGTGGTTGGAAACACCATATATTTT
NA	NA	TRBJ2-7	TRBV9	CASSGKARGSEQYF	TGTGCCAGCAGCGGGAAAGCTAGGGGGAGCGAGCAGTACTTC
NA	TRBD1	TRBJ2-7	TRBV5-4	CASSLGTGVSYEQYF	TGTGCCAGCAGCTTAGGGACAGGGGTCTCCTACGAGCAGTACTTC
NA	TRBD1	TRBJ2-2	TRBV9	CASSSRDRVTGELFF	TGTGCCAGCAGCTCCCGGGACAGGGTCACCGGGGAGCTGTTTTTT
NA	NA	TRBJ1-4	TRBV7-2	CASSGAHNEKLFF	TGTGCCAGCAGCGGGGCACACAATGAAAAACTGTTTTTT
NA	NA	TRBJ2-2	TRBV11-3	CASSPQGPNTGELFF	TGTGCCAGCAGCCCCCAGGGACCGAACACCGGGGAGCTGTTTTTT
NA	NA	TRBJ2-7	TRBV9	CASSVDVGSYEQYF	TGTGCCAGCAGCGTAGACGTCGGTTCCTACGAGCAGTACTTC
NA	TRBD2	TRBJ2-1	TRBV5-1	CASRPKLAGEINEQFF	TGCGCCAGCAGGCCAAAACTAGCGGGAGAAATCAATGAGCAGTTCTTC
NA	NA	TRBJ2-7	TRBV21-1	CASSLRDRFYEQYF	TGTGCCAGCAGCCTCCGGGACAGGTTTTACGAGCAGTACTTC
NA	NA	TRBJ2-2	TRBV7-3	CASSPYSLAWDHTGELFF	TGTGCCAGCAGCCCCTACTCCCTAGCGTGGGACCACACCGGGGAGCTGTTTTTT
NA	TRBD1	TRBJ1-5	TRBV19	CASSRTGGNSNQPQHF	TGTGCCAGTAGCCGGACAGGGGGGAATAGCAATCAGCCCCAGCATTTT
NA	TRBD2	TRBJ2-1	TRBV7-8	CASSIGLANYNEQFF	TGTGCCAGCAGCATCGGACTAGCGAACTACAATGAGCAGTTCTTC